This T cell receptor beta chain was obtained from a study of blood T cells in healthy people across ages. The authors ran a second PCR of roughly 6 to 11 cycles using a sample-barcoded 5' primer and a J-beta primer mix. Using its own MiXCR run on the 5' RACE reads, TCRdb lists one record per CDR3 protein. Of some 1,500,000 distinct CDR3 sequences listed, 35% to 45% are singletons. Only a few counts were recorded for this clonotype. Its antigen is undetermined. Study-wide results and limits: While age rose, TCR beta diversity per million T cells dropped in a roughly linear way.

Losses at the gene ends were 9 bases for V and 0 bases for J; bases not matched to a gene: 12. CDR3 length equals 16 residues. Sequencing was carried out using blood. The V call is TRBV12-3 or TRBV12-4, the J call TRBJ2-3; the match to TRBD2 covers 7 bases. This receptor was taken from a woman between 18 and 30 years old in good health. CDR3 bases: TGTGCCAGTTCTACCCCGGCGGGGGTTAGCACAGATACGCAGTATTTT. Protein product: CASSTPAGVSTDTQYF.